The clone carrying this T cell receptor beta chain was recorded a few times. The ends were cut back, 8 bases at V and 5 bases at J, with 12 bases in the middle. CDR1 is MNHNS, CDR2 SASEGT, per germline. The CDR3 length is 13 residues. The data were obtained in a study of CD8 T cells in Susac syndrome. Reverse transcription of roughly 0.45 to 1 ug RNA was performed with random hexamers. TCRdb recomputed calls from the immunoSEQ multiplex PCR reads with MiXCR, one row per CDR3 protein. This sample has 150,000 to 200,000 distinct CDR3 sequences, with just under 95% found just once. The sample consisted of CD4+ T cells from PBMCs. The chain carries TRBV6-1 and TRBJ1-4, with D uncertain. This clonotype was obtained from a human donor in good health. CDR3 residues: CASLHGRNEKLFF. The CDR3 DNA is TGTGCCAGCCTACATGGGCGGAATGAAAAACTGTTTTTT.